This is a list of T cell receptor beta chains from one sample in a study of blood T cell repertoires in COVID-19. This table comes from immunoSEQ multiplex PCR, and its TCRdb copy is limited to in-frame clones, with some not included. Of more than 300,000 clones in the sample, over 85% were seen once. Sequencing used PBMCs or T cells enriched from blood (not recorded which). The receptors come from a woman under 40 who had recovered from COVID-19. CDR3s leave out the opening cysteine and the closing phenylalanine or tryptophan. Each record gives: J gene, V gene, CDR3 protein.

j_gene: TRBJ2-5; v_gene: TRBV5-1; CDR3aa: ASSWGQGLGETQY
j_gene: TRBJ1-1; v_gene: TRBV27; CDR3aa: ASSSNRDSVTEAF
j_gene: TRBJ1-2; v_gene: TRBV19; CDR3aa: ASSIGANYGYT
j_gene: TRBJ1-2; v_gene: TRBV27; CDR3aa: ASSLSLGTGRYGYT
j_gene: TRBJ2-7; v_gene: TRBV5-1; CDR3aa: ASSSLAGESSSEQY
j_gene: TRBJ2-2; v_gene: TRBV27; CDR3aa: ASSLIPDTNTGELF
j_gene: TRBJ2-7; v_gene: TRBV10-3; CDR3aa: AISDNRVEQY
j_gene: TRBJ2-5; v_gene: TRBV4-1; CDR3aa: ASSRGAGQETQY
j_gene: TRBJ1-5; v_gene: TRBV19; CDR3aa: ASSGQVDNQPQH
j_gene: TRBJ2-7; v_gene: TRBV7-2; CDR3aa: ASSLVDSYEQY
j_gene: TRBJ1-5; v_gene: TRBV27; CDR3aa: ASSQTIMGNQPQH
j_gene: TRBJ1-1; v_gene: TRBV6-5; CDR3aa: ASSLGTGRAGAF
j_gene: TRBJ2-6; v_gene: TRBV9; CDR3aa: ASSVAPRGPSGANVLT
j_gene: TRBJ1-1; v_gene: TRBV5-1; CDR3aa: ASSTGGTEAF
j_gene: TRBJ1-5; v_gene: TRBV10-3; CDR3aa: AISEAGGQPQH
j_gene: TRBJ1-2; v_gene: TRBV7-8; CDR3aa: ASSLARTGEDYGYT
j_gene: TRBJ2-1; v_gene: TRBV5-6; CDR3aa: ASSWGQGEFNEQF
j_gene: TRBJ2-2; v_gene: TRBV10-3; CDR3aa: AISEWDRDRELF
j_gene: TRBJ2-7; v_gene: TRBV18; CDR3aa: ASSPLVLESHEQY
j_gene: TRBJ2-1; v_gene: TRBV5-1; CDR3aa: ASRADRYNEQF
j_gene: TRBJ2-1; v_gene: TRBV5-1; CDR3aa: ASSLGTSGIYNEQF
j_gene: TRBJ2-7; v_gene: TRBV7-9; CDR3aa: ASSSLTSGVPSYEQY
j_gene: TRBJ2-7; v_gene: TRBV19; CDR3aa: ASSTLLAGVVNEQY